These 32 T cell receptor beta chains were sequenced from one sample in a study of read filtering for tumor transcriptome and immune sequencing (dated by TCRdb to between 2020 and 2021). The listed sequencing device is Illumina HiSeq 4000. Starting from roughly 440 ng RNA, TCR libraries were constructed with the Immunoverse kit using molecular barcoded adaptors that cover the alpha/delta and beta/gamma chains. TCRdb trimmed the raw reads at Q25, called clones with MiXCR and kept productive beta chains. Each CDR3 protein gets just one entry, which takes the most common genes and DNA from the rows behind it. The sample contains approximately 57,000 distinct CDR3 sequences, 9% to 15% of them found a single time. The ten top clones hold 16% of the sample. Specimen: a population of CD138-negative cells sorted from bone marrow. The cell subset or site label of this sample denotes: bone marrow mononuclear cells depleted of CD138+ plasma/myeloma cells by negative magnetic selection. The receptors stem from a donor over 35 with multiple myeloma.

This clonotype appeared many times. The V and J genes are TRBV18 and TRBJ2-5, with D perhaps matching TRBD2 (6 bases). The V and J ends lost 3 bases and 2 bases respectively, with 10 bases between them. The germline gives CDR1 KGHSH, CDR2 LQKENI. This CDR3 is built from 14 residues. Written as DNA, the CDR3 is TGTGCCAGCTCACCTGTCCGGGAGCAAGAGACCCAGTACTTC. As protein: CASSPVREQETQYF.

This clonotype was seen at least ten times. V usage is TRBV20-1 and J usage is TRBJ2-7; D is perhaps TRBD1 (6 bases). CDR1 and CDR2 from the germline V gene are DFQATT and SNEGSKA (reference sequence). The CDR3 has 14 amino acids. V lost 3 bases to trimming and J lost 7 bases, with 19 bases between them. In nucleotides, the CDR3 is TGCAGTGCTAGGATACAGGGAGCCTCGGGGGAGCAGTACTTC. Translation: CSARIQGASGEQYF.

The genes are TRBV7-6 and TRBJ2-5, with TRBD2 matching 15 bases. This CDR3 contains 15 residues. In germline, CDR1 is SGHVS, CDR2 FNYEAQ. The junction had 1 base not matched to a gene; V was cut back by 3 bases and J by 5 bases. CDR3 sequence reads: CASSFGLAGGETQYF. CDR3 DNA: TGTGCCAGCAGCTTCGGACTAGCGGGGGGGGAGACCCAGTACTTC.

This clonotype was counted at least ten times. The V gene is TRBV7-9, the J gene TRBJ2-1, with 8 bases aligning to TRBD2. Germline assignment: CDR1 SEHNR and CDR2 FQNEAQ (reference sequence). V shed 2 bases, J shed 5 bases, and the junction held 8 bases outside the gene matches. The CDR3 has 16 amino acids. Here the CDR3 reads CASSLRLLAVNNEQFF. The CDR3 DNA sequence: TGTGCCAGCAGCTTACGTCTACTAGCGGTTAACAATGAGCAGTTCTTC.

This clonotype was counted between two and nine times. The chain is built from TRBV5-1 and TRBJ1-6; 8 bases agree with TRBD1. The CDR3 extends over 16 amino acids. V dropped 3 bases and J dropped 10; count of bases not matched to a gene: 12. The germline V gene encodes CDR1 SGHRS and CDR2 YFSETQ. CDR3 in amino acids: CASSSRSTGVNSPLHF. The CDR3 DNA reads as TGCGCCAGCAGCTCCAGGTCGACAGGGGTTAACTCACCCCTCCACTTT.

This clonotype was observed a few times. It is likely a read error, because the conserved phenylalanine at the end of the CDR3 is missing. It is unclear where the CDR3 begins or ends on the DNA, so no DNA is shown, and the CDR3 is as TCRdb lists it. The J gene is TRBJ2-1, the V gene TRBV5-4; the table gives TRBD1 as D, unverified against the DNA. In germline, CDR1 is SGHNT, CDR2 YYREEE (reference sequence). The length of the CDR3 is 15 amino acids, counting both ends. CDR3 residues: CASSFFALLGGRQIS.

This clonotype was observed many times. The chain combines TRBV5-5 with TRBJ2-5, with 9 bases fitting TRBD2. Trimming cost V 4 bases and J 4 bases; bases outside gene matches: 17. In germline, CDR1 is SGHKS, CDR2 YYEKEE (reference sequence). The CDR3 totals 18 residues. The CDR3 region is CASSRLLRGLAVGETQYF. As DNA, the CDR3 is TGTGCCAGCAGCCGTTTGCTACGGGGACTAGCTGTCGGAGAGACCCAGTACTTC.

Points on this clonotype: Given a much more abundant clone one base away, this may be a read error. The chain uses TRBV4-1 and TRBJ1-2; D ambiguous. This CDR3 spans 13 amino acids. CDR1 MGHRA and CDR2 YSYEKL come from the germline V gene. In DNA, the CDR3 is TGCGCCTGCAGCCAAGATCATGACTATGGCTACACCTTC. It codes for CACSQDHDYGYTF.

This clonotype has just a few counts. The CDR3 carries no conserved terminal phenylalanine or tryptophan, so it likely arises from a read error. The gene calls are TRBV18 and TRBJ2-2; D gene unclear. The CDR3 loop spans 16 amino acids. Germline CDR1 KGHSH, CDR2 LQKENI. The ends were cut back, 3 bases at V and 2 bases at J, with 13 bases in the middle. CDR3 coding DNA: TGTGCCAGCTCACCCGCTGGTCAGACCAACACCGGGGAGCTGTTTCTT. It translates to CASSPAGQTNTGELFL.

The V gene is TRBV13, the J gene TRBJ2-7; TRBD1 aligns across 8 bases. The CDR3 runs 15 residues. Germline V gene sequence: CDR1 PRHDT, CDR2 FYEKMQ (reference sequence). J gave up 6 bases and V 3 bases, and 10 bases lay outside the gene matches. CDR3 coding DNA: TGTGCCAGCAGCTTCATGACAGGGGACATTTGCGAGCAGTACTTC. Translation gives CASSFMTGDICEQYF.

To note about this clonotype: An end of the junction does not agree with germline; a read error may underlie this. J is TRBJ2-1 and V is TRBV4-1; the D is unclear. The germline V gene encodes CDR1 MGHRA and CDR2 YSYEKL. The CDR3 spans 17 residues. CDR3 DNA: TGCGCCAACAGCCAAGAGGCCCCCGGTCTCTCCCACAATGAGCAGTTCTTC. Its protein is CANSQEAPGLSHNEQFF.

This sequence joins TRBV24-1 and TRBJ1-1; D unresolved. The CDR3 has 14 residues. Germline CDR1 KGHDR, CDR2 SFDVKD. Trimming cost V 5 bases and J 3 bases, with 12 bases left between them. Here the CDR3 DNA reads TGTGCCACCAGTGGTACGACGATGGACACTGAAGCTTTCTTT. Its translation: CATSGTTMDTEAFF.

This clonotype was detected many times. CDR3 in DNA: TGCGCCAGCAGCTTGGTGGGCAGGGTACGCACTGAAGCTTTCTTT. Translation: CASSLVGRVRTEAFF. The chain recombines TRBV5-1 with TRBJ1-1; maybe TRBD1 (5 bases). Germline V gives CDR1 SGHRS, CDR2 YFSETQ. The CDR3 extends over 15 amino acids. V gave up 0 bases and J gave up 4 bases, with 13 bases separating them.

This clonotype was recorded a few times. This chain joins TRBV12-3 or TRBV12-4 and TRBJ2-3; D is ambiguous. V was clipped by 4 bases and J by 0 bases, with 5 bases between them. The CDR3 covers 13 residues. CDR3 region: CASSSTSTDTQYF. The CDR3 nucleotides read TGTGCCAGCAGTTCGACCAGCACAGATACGCAGTATTTT.

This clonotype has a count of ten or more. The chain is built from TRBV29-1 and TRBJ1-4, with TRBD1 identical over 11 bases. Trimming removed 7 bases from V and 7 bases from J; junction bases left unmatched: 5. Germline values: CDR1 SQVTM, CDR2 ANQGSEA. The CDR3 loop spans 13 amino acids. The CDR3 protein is CSATGTGGEKLFF. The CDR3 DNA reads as TGCAGCGCTACCGGGACAGGGGGTGAAAAACTGTTTTTT.

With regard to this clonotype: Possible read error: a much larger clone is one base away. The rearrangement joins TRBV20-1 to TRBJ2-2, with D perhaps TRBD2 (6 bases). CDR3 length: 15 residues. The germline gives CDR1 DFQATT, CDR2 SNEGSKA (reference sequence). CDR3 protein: CSARKRVSNTGGLFF. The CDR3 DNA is TGCAGTGCTAGAAAGCGGGTTTCAAACACCGGGGGGCTGTTTTTT.

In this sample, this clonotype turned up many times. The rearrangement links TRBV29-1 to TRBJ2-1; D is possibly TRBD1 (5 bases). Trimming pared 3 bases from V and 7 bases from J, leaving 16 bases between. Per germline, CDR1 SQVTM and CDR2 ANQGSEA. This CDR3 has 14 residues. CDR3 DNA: TGCAGCGTTGACCCCCCAGGGCATTTTAATGAGCAGTTCTTC. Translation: CSVDPPGHFNEQFF.

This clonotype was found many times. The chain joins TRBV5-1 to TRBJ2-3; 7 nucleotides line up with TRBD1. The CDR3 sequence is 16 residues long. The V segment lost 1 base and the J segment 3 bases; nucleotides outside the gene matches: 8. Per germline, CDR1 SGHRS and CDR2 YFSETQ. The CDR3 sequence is CASSLPSGQLTDTQYF. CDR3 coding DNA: TGCGCCAGCAGCTTGCCCTCGGGACAGCTTACAGATACGCAGTATTTT. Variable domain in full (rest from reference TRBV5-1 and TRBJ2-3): KAGVTQTPRYLIKTRGQQVTLSCSPISGHRSVSWYQQTPGQGLQFLFEYFSETQRNKGNFPGRFSGRQFSNSRSEMNVSTLELGDSALYLCASSLPSGQLTDTQYFGPGTRLTVL.

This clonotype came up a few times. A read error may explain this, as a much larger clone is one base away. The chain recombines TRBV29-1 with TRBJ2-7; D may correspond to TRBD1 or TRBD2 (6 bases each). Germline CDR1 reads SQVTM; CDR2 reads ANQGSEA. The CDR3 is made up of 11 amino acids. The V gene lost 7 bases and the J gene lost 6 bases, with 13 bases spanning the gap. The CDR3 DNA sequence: TGCAGCGCTCACAAGGGGGGCGAGCAGTACTTC. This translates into CSAHKGGEQYF.

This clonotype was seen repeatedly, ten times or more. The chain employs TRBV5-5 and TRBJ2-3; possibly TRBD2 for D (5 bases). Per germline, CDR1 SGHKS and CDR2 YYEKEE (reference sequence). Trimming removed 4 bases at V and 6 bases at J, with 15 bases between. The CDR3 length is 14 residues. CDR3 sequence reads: CASSPLAGEDTQYF. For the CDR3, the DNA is TGTGCCAGCAGCCCCCTGGCCGGGGAGGATACGCAGTATTTT.

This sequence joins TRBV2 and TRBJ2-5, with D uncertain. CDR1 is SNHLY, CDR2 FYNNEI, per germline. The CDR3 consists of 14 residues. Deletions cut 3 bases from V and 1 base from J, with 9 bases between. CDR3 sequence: CASSEIRSQETQYF. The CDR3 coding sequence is TGTGCCAGCAGTGAGATCAGGAGCCAAGAGACCCAGTACTTC.

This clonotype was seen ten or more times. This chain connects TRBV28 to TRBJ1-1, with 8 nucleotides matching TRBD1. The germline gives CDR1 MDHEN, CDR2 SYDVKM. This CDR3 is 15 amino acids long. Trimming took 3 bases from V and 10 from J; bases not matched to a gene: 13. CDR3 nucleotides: TGTGCCAGCAGTTTTCTTTTGGGACCCGGACAGGGAGCTTTCTTT. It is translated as CASSFLLGPGQGAFF.

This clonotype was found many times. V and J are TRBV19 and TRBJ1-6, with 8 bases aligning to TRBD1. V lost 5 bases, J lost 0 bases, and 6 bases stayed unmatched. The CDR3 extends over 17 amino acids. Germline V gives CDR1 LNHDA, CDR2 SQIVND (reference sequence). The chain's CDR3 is CASSLQGASSYNSPLHF. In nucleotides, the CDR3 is TGTGCCAGTAGTCTCCAGGGGGCCAGCTCCTATAATTCACCCCTCCACTTT.

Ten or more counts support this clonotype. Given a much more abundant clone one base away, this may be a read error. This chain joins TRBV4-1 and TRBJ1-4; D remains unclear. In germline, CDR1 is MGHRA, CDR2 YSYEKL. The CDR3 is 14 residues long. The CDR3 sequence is CASSHSATNEKRFF. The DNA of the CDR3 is TGCGCCAGCAGCCACTCGGCCACGAACGAAAAACGGTTTTTT.

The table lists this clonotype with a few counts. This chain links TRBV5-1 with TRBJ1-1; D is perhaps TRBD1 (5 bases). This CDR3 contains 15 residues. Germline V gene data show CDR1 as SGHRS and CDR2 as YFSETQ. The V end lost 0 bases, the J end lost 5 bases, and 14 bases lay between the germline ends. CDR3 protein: CASSLGRGWDTEAFF. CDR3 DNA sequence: TGCGCCAGCAGCTTGGGGAGGGGATGGGATACTGAAGCTTTCTTT.

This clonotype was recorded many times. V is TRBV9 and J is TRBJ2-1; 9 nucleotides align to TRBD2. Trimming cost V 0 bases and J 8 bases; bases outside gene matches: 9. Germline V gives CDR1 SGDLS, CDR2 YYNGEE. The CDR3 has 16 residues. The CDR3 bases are TGTGCCAGCAGCGTAGCCGGCGGGGGGGCCCCACATGAGCAGTTCTTC. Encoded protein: CASSVAGGGAPHEQFF.

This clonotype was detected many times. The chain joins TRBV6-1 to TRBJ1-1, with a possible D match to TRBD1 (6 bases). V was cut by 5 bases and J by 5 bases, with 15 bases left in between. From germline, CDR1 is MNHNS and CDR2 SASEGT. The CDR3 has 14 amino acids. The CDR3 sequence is CASSNGLGGTEAFF. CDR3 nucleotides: TGTGCCAGCAGTAACGGATTAGGGGGAACTGAAGCTTTCTTT.

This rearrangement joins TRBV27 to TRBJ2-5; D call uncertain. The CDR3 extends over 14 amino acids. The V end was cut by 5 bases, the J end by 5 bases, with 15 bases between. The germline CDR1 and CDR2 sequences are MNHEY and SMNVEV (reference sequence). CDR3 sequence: CASSPSRLSETQYF. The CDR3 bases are TGTGCCAGCAGTCCGTCCCGGTTAAGTGAGACCCAGTACTTC.

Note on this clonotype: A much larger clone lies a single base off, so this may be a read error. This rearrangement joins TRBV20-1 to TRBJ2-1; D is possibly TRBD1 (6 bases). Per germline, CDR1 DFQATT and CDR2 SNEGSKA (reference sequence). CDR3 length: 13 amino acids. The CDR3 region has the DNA TGCAGTGCTACAGGACAGAGTGACAATGGGCAGTTCTTC. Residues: CSATGQSDNGQFF.

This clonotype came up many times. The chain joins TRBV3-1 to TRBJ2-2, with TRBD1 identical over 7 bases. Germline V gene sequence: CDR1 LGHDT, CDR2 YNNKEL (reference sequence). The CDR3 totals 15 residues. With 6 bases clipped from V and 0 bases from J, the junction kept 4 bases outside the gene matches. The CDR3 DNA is TGTGCCAGCAGGGCCCAGGGGGCGAACACCGGGGAGCTGTTTTTT. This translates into CASRAQGANTGELFF.

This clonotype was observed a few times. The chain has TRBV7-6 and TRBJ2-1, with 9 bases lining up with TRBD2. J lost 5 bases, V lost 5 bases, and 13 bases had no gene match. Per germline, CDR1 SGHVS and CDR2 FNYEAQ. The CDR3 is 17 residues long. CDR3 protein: CASSPEAGGGKNNEQFF. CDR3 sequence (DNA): TGTGCCAGCAGCCCTGAGGCGGGGGGGGGAAAGAACAATGAGCAGTTCTTC. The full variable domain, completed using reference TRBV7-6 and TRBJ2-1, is GAGVSQSPRYKVTKRGQDVALRCDPISGHVSLYWYRQALGQGPEFLTYFNYEAQQDKSGLPNDRFSAERPEGSISTLTIQRTEQRDSAMYRCASSPEAGGGKNNEQFFGPGTRLTVL.

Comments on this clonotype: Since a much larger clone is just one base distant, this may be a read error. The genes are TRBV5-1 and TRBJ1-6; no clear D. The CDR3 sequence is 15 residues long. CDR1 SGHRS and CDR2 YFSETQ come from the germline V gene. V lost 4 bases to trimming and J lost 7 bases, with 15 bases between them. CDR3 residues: CASSPPGQSNSPLHF. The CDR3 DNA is TGCGCCAGCAGCCCCCCCGGCCAGTCAAATTCACCCCTCCACTTT.